Below are 7 T cell receptor beta chains sequenced from a single sample in a study of glioma-infiltrating T cells. TCR alpha and beta CDR3 regions were amplified from RNA using iRepertoire nested multiplex PCR. In TCRdb, the multiplex PCR reads were re-called with MiXCR into one record per CDR3 protein. This sample has about 130,000 distinct CDR3 sequences; more than 20% occur once, and the top ten carry about a quarter. Input material: glioma tissue, nonneoplastic brain tissue, or PBMCs (not recorded which). These receptors were taken from a human donor with low-grade glioma or glioblastoma, undergoing nonglioma brain surgery, or in good health (not recorded which).

This clonotype was counted ten times or more. The V gene is TRBV20-1, the J gene TRBJ1-2; D is ambiguous. CDR3 length: 12 residues. Looked up from germline, CDR1 is DFQATT and CDR2 is SNEGSKA (reference sequence). V gave up 4 bases and J gave up 6 bases, with 12 bases separating them. Here the CDR3 reads CSATLGRDGYTF. The CDR3 DNA reads as TGCAGTGCTACTTTGGGTAGGGATGGCTACACCTTC.

The chain combines TRBV15 with TRBJ2-5, with 10 nucleotides matching TRBD2. The CDR3 totals 18 residues. Trimming took 3 bases from V and 5 from J; bases not matched to a gene: 15. CDR1 is LNHNV, CDR2 YYDKDF, per germline (reference sequence). The CDR3 DNA sequence: TGTGCCACCAGCAGGGCCAAGATAGCGGGGGGTTCGGAGGAGACCCAGTACTTC. Translating it yields CATSRAKIAGGSEETQYF.

This clonotype came up a few times. This chain connects TRBV10-3 to TRBJ2-2; D gene uncertain. This CDR3 is 14 amino acids long. The V end was cut by 3 bases, the J end by 5 bases, with 10 bases between. Per germline, CDR1 ENHRY and CDR2 SYGVKD. The CDR3 DNA sequence: TGTGCCATCAGTGATAATCCGACGACCGGGGAGCTGTTTTTT. Residues: CAISDNPTTGELFF.

Ten or more counts support this clonotype. This chain connects TRBV20-1 to TRBJ2-5; 7 nucleotides align to TRBD2. J was trimmed by 2 bases and V by 3 bases; bases with no gene match: 9. Germline CDR1 is DFQATT and CDR2 is SNEGSKA (reference sequence). This CDR3 is 15 amino acids long. The CDR3 loop reads CSARWEGRTQETQYF. The CDR3 bases are TGCAGTGCTAGGTGGGAGGGACGGACACAAGAGACCCAGTACTTC.

This clonotype occurred many times. This chain uses TRBV7-2 with TRBJ2-5, with unresolved D. The CDR3 runs to 12 residues. V lost 5 bases and J lost 5, with 9 bases in between. CDR1 is SGHTA and CDR2 is FQGNSA in the germline V gene. Here the CDR3 reads CASSAYGETQYF. The DNA of the CDR3 is TGTGCCAGCAGCGCATACGGGGAGACCCAGTACTTC.

V is TRBV24-1 and J is TRBJ2-1, with D unresolved. Germline assignment: CDR1 KGHDR and CDR2 SFDVKD. Between the trimmed V and J ends, which lost 4 bases and 8 bases, there was a span of 8 bases. The CDR3 consists of 12 residues. The CDR3 bases are TGTGCCACCAGTGAGGGATGGGATGAGCAGTTCTTC. Translation gives CATSEGWDEQFF.

This chain joins TRBV7-9 and TRBJ2-2; no firm D call. Germline V gene data show CDR1 as SEHNR and CDR2 as FQNEAQ (reference sequence). The length of the CDR3 is 16 residues. The V gene lost 7 bases and the J gene lost 0 bases, with 15 bases spanning the gap. In nucleotides, the CDR3 is TGTGCCAGCACTACTCCTGCTGGTACGAACACCGGGGAGCTGTTTTTT. The encoded protein is CASTTPAGTNTGELFF.